This TCR beta chain is from a study of blood T cell repertoires in COVID-19. Study information: The United States, Italy and Spain were the sources of the acute and convalescent COVID-19 samples. Sample material is recorded as cDNA or gDNA derived from T cells, B-cell-depleted T cells, or PBMCs.

Per the authors' pipeline: For nucleated cells, counts were estimated from reference gene primer amplification. Here immunoSEQ multiplex PCR was the method, and the copy in TCRdb shows in-frame clones only, minus some. V, J and clone size are taken as reported in that table, and D and trimming were inferred from the DNA itself. The repertoire holds over 55,000 clones, with 70% to 90% as singletons. The V gene end was trimmed by 2 bases and the J gene end by 7 bases; junction bases not matched to a gene: 11. CDR3 length: 17 amino acids. The germline gives CDR1 MDHEN, CDR2 SYDVKM. This TCR was recovered from a woman older than 75 with acute or convalescent COVID-19. The chain employs TRBV28 and TRBJ1-2; TRBD1 agrees at 12 bases. The specimen sequenced was peripheral blood. The CDR3 DNA is TGTGCCAGCAGTTTAAGACCCTCCGGGACAGGGGGCTTTGGCTACACCTTC. Its protein product is CASSLRPSGTGGFGYTF.